These 7 T cell receptor beta chains originate from one sample sequenced in a study of T cell responses to AZD1222 COVID-19 vaccine. Using immunoSEQ multiplex PCR, the repertoire was profiled, and TCRdb retains in-frame clones only, with some absent. The sample has fewer than 150,000 clones; about nine tenths are singletons. This specimen consisted of peripheral blood, obtained on day 0 of AZD1222 vaccination. These receptors came from an adult in good health.

The V call is TRBV7-2, the J call TRBJ2-7; D gene ambiguous. This CDR3 has 12 residues. The ends were cut back, 4 bases at V and 6 bases at J, with 10 bases in the middle. The germline V gene encodes CDR1 SGHTA and CDR2 FQGNSA. CDR3: CASSSRLAEQYF. The CDR3 DNA follows: TGTGCCAGCAGCTCCCGCCTGGCCGAGCAGTACTTC.

The chain recombines TRBV28 with TRBJ1-2; 9 nucleotides align to TRBD1. V was pared by 7 bases and J by 0 bases, with 12 bases of the junction left unmatched. The CDR3 length is 17 residues. Germline V gene lookup returns CDR1 MDHEN and CDR2 SYDVKM. This CDR3 is CASTHRFGTGSNYGYTF. The DNA for the CDR3 is TGTGCCAGCACCCATCGTTTTGGGACAGGGTCTAACTATGGCTACACCTTC.

The chain couples TRBV18 to TRBJ2-5; D possibly uses TRBD1 or TRBD2 (5 bases each). The germline CDR1 and CDR2 sequences are KGHSH and LQKENI. The length of the CDR3 is 15 residues. The V end lost 4 bases, the J end lost 4 bases, and 16 bases lay between the germline ends. The CDR3 sequence: CASSLLQRGGETQYF. The CDR3 DNA follows: TGTGCCAGCTCACTACTCCAACGGGGCGGAGAGACCCAGTACTTC.

The chain is built from TRBV18 and TRBJ1-1; D call uncertain. The CDR3 covers 12 residues. Trimming cost V 4 bases and J 8 bases, with 11 bases left between them. Germline V lookup: CDR1 KGHSH, CDR2 LQKENI. DNA for the CDR3: TGTGCCAGCTCACTAACCGGAAGGGAAGCTTTCTTT. It specifies CASSLTGREAFF.

The gene calls are TRBV5-1 and TRBJ2-3, with 15 bases lining up with TRBD2. Germline assignment: CDR1 SGHRS and CDR2 YFSETQ. The CDR3 consists of 19 residues. The junction had 11 bases not matched to a gene; V was cut back by 4 bases and J by 2 bases. CDR3 protein: CASSRGTSGGPSFTDTQYF. The CDR3 nucleotides are TGCGCCAGCAGCCGCGGGACTAGCGGGGGGCCAAGCTTCACAGATACGCAGTATTTT. The variable domain in full, completed from reference TRBV5-1 and TRBJ2-3, reads KAGVTQTPRYLIKTRGQQVTLSCSPISGHRSVSWYQQTPGQGLQFLFEYFSETQRNKGNFPGRFSGRQFSNSRSEMNVSTLELGDSALYLCASSRGTSGGPSFTDTQYFGPGTRLTVL.

This clone was detected only a few times. The V gene is TRBV5-1, the J gene TRBJ2-1; 10 bases line up with TRBD2. Germline lookup yields CDR1 SGHRS and CDR2 YFSETQ. After removal of 7 bases from V and 3 bases from J, the junction contained 4 bases not matched to a gene. The CDR3 contains 14 residues. The chain's CDR3 is CASLAGVDYNEQFF. CDR3 coding DNA: TGCGCCAGCCTAGCGGGAGTAGACTACAATGAGCAGTTCTTC.

The gene calls are TRBV13 and TRBJ2-3, with D uncertain. From germline, CDR1 is PRHDT and CDR2 FYEKMQ (reference sequence). The V and J ends lost 0 bases and 9 bases respectively, with 7 bases between them. This CDR3 is 12 amino acids long. The chain's CDR3 is CASSLGEYTQYF. In DNA, the CDR3 is TGTGCCAGCAGCTTAGGAGAGTACACGCAGTATTTT. The full variable domain, in which reference TRBV13 and TRBJ2-3 provide the parts outside the CDR3, is AAGVIQSPRHLIKEKRETATLKCYPIPRHDTVYWYQQGPGQDPQFLISFYEKMQSDKGSIPDRFSAQQFSDYHSELNMSSLELGDSALYFCASSLGEYTQYFGPGTRLTVL.